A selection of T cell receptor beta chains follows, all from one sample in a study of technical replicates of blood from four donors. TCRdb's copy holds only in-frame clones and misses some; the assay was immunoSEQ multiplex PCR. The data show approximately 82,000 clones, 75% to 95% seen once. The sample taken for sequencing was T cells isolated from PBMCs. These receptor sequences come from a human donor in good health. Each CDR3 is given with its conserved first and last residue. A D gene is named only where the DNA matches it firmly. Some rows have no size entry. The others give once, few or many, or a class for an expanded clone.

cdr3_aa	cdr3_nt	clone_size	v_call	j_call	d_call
CASSHRGAQPQHF	TGTGCCAGCAGTCACCGGGGTGCTCAGCCCCAGCATTTT	NA	TRBV6-5	TRBJ1-5	NA
CASSQEAPTLTYEQYF	TGTGCCAGCAGCCAAGAGGCCCCGACTCTAACCTACGAGCAGTACTTC	NA	TRBV4-2	TRBJ2-7	NA
CASSLPGANTEAFF	TGTGCCAGCAGCTTACCCGGAGCGAACACTGAAGCTTTCTTT	once	TRBV7-2	TRBJ1-1	NA
CATSSYQGTALYGYTF	TGTGCCACCAGCAGTTATCAGGGGACAGCACTCTATGGCTACACCTTC	NA	TRBV15	TRBJ1-2	TRBD1
CASSQVGAALSVSTAQYF	TGTGCCAGCAGCCAAGTAGGGGCGGCACTGTCAGTTTCTACAGCGCAGTATTTT	NA	TRBV4-2	TRBJ2-3	NA
CASSVGVIVGSQETQYF	TGTGCCAGCAGCGTAGGGGTCATCGTGGGGAGCCAAGAGACCCAGTACTTC	NA	TRBV9	TRBJ2-5	NA
CDSSGTETQYF	TGCGACAGCAGCGGGACTGAGACCCAGTACTTC	NA	TRBV5-1	TRBJ2-5	TRBD2
CASTTGLEQYF	TGTGCCAGTACTACAGGGTTGGAGCAGTACTTC	NA	TRBV28	TRBJ2-7	NA
CASSLRDSPSYEQYF	TGTGCCAGCAGCCTCCGGGACTCCCCTTCATACGAGCAGTACTTC	NA	TRBV11-3	TRBJ2-7	NA
CASSVSLTDTQYF	TGTGCCAGCAGCGTTAGTCTCACAGATACGCAGTATTTT	NA	TRBV9	TRBJ2-3	NA
CASSSGTSGTDTQYF	TGTGCCAGCAGCTCCGGGACTAGCGGGACAGATACGCAGTATTTT	NA	TRBV5-4	TRBJ2-3	TRBD2
CASKTGGGAEDTQYF	TGTGCCAGCAAGACTGGCGGGGGGGCTGAAGATACGCAGTATTTT	NA	TRBV19	TRBJ2-3	TRBD2
CASSWAKALNTEAFF	TGTGCCAGCAGTTGGGCCAAAGCCTTGAACACTGAAGCTTTCTTT	NA	TRBV6-5	TRBJ1-1	NA
CASQVSNTGELFF	TGTGCCAGCCAGGTCTCGAACACCGGGGAGCTGTTTTTT	NA	TRBV6-6	TRBJ2-2	NA
CASSSRGFGEKLFF	TGTGCCAGCAGCTCGAGAGGGTTTGGGGAAAAACTGTTTTTT	NA	TRBV13	TRBJ1-4	NA
CASRGGEQNSGANVLTF	TGTGCCAGCAGGGGGGGGGAGCAAAACTCTGGGGCCAACGTCCTGACTTTC	NA	TRBV2	TRBJ2-6	TRBD2
CSARTGGSSYEQYF	TGCAGCGCCCGGACAGGGGGTAGTTCCTACGAGCAGTACTTC	NA	TRBV29-1	TRBJ2-7	TRBD1
CASSLGLAGAADTQYF	TGTGCCAGCAGCTTAGGACTAGCGGGAGCAGCAGATACGCAGTATTTT	NA	TRBV7-2	TRBJ2-3	TRBD2
CAWTRQGNFNEKLFF	TGTGCCTGGACCCGACAGGGGAACTTTAATGAAAAACTGTTTTTT	NA	TRBV30	TRBJ1-4	TRBD1
CASSQFGGAQTGGSYNEQFF	TGCGCCAGCAGCCAATTCGGGGGGGCCCAGACGGGAGGCTCCTACAATGAGCAGTTCTTC	NA	TRBV5-1	TRBJ2-1	TRBD2
CASRDLETGQDYGYTF	TGCGCCAGCAGAGACCTCGAGACAGGGCAGGACTATGGCTACACCTTC	NA	TRBV10-1	TRBJ1-2	TRBD1
CASSKGHVAYEQYF	TGCGCCAGCAGCAAGGGACACGTCGCCTACGAGCAGTACTTC	NA	TRBV5-1	TRBJ2-7	NA
CASSPLRTANNEQFF	TGTGCCAGTAGTCCGCTGCGGACAGCTAACAATGAGCAGTTCTTC	NA	TRBV19	TRBJ2-1	NA
CASVWGRGGNTEAFF	TGTGCCAGCGTTTGGGGCAGGGGCGGGAACACTGAAGCTTTCTTT	NA	TRBV6-1	TRBJ1-1	NA
CASDGSGANVLTF	TGTGCCAGCGACGGGTCTGGGGCCAACGTCCTGACTTTC	once	TRBV6-6	TRBJ2-6	NA
CASTPGPVETQYF	TGTGCCAGTACCCCAGGGCCGGTGGAGACCCAGTACTTC	NA	TRBV19	TRBJ2-5	NA
CASSHSPGGTLGNYGYTF	TGCGCCAGCAGCCACAGTCCAGGGGGCACCCTGGGGAACTATGGCTACACCTTC	NA	TRBV5-1	TRBJ1-2	TRBD1
CASRSRSGGLETGELFF	TGTGCCAGCAGGTCACGTAGCGGGGGGCTGGAAACCGGGGAGCTGTTTTTT	NA	TRBV27	TRBJ2-2	TRBD2
CASSGADPGSTEKLFF	TGTGCCAGCAGCGGGGCCGACCCCGGAAGTACTGAAAAACTGTTTTTT	NA	TRBV9	TRBJ1-4	NA
CASGGTATYGYTF	TGTGCCAGCGGCGGGACAGCTACTTATGGCTACACCTTC	NA	TRBV6-6	TRBJ1-2	TRBD1
CATQPQGSGNTIYF	TGTGCCACCCAACCTCAGGGTTCCGGAAACACCATATATTTT	NA	TRBV6-6	TRBJ1-3	NA